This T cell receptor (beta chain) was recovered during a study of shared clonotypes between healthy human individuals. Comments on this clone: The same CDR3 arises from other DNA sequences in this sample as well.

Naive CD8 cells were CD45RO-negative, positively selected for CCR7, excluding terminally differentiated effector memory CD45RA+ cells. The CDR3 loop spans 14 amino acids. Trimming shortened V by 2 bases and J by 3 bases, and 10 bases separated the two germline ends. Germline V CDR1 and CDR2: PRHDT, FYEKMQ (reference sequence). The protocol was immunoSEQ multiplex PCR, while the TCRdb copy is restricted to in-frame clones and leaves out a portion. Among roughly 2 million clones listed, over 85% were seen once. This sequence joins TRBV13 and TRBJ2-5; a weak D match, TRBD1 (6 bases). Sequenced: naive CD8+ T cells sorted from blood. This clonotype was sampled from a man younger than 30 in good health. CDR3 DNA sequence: TGTGCCAGCAGCTTAAGGACAGTTAAAGAGACCCAGTACTTC. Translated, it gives CASSLRTVKETQYF. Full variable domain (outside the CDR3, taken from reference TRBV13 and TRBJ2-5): AAGVIQSPRHLIKEKRETATLKCYPIPRHDTVYWYQQGPGQDPQFLISFYEKMQSDKGSIPDRFSAQQFSDYHSELNMSSLELGDSALYFCASSLRTVKETQYFGPGTRLLVL.